This T cell receptor (beta chain) was found in a study of response to subunit inactivated influenza vaccine. General observations from the study: The authors proposed limited new T cell recruitment per seasonal influenza vaccination.

TCRdb processed the RT-PCR reads anew with MiXCR; each CDR3 protein has one entry. The sample lists about 520,000 distinct CDR3 sequences, around 7.7% occurring once. As for this clonotype: The antigen remains unidentified.

The CDR3 loop spans 16 amino acids. Deletions cut 0 bases from V and 0 bases from J, with 12 bases between. The germline V gene encodes CDR1 SGHRS and CDR2 YFSETQ. The source was PBMCs from blood, collected 23 to 25 months after vaccination. V gene TRBV5-1 combines with J gene TRBJ2-5, with no clear D. The TCR was taken from a man between 50 and 75 years old who received an inactivated influenza vaccine. CDR3 sequence: CASSLVSLTDQETQYF. CDR3 nucleotide sequence: TGCGCCAGCAGCTTGGTATCGCTGACGGACCAAGAGACCCAGTACTTC.